The clone carrying this TCR beta chain has at least ten counts. V was shortened by 6 bases and J by 4 bases, with 17 bases between the two germline ends. CDR1 and CDR2 (germline): DFQATT, SNEGSKA (reference sequence). CDR3 size: 14 residues. The data are from a study of T-cell reconstitution after alpha-beta-depleted transplantation in children. Unique molecular identifiers tagged the TCRbeta library. Each CDR3 protein gets one entry after TCRdb re-called the PCR reads with MiXCR. Of around 580,000 distinct CDR3 sequences listed, roughly 24% were seen once; the top ten hold 13% to 15%. Here the sequenced sample was PBMCs, mostly from graft donor cells, taken 360 days after TCRalphabeta/CD19-depleted stem cell transplant. This receptor was obtained from a boy in the first two years of life who had a stem cell transplant for acute myeloid leukemia, so the T cells may come from the graft donor. This chain joins TRBV20-1 and TRBJ2-3; D is tentatively TRBD1 or TRBD2 (6 bases each). The CDR3 coding sequence is TGCAGTGCCCGGGACACCAGGAGGGCAGATACGCAGTATTTT. It yields the protein CSARDTRRADTQYF.